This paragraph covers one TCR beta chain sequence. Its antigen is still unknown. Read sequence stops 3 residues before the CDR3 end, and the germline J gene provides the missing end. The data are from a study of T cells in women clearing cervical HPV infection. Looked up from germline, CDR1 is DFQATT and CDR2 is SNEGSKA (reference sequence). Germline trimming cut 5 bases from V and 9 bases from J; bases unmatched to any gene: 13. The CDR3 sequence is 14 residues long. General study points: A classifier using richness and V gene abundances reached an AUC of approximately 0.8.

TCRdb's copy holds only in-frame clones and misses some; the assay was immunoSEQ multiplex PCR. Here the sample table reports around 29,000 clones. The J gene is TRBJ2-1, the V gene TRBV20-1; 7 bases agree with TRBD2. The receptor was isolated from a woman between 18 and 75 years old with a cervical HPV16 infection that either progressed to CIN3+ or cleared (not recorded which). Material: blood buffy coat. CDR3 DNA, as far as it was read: TGCAGTGCTCAAACGACTAGCTTCATAGCTGAG. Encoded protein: CSAQTTSFIAE. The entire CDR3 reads CSAQTTSFIAEQFF.